This TCR beta chain was documented in a study of blood T cell repertoires in COVID-19. Study-wide context: Samples taken during acute and convalescent COVID-19 were collected in the United States, Italy and Spain. The analysed material was cDNA or gDNA that came from T cells, B-cell-depleted T cells, or PBMCs.

In the authors' workflow: Amplified reference gene primers provided the basis for estimating nucleated cell counts. Method: immunoSEQ multiplex PCR; TCRdb's copy keeps in-frame clones and lacks some. V, J and clone size reflect that table, while D and trimming were determined from the DNA. The sample includes 200,000 to 300,000 clones, approximately 86% of them seen just once. The germline gives CDR1 MNHEY, CDR2 SVGAGI. The CDR3 is 13 amino acids. With V trimmed by 6 bases and J by 5 bases, 4 bases remained unmatched. The clonotype comes from a woman aged 55-70 years with active or convalescent COVID-19. Sequences were obtained from peripheral blood. The chain couples TRBV6-5 to TRBJ2-5; TRBD1 agrees at 9 bases. The CDR3 DNA sequence: TGTGCCAGCAGGATAGACAGGGGGGAGACCCAGTACTTC. Protein sequence: CASRIDRGETQYF.